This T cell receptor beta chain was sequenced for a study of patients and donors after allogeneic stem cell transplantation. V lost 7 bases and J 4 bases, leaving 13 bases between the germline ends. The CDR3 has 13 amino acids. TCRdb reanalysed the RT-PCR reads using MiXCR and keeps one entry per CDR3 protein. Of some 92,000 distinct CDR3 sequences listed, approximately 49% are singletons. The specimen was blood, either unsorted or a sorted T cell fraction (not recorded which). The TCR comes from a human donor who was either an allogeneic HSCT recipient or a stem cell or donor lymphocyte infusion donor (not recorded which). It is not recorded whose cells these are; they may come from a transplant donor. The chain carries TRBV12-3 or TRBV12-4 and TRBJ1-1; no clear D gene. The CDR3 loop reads CASTLRVGTEAFF. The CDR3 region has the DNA TGTGCCAGCACGCTAAGGGTCGGCACTGAAGCTTTCTTT.